This TCR beta chain was sequenced in a study of cytomegalovirus exposure and HLA in healthy donors. Points from the study as a whole: V- and J-gene trimming in TCR beta was tied to a missense DCLRE1C variant by an analysis performed later. No immune exposure information besides CMV serostatus was available.

Concerning this clone itself: Its target is not known.

The germline V and J ends were trimmed by 5 bases and 6 bases, with 14 bases remaining between them. Germline CDR1 and CDR2: SGHAT and FQNNGV. CDR3 length: 14 amino acids. 13 Jbeta primers and 60 Vbeta primers were used for the PCR. Here immunoSEQ multiplex PCR was the method, and the copy in TCRdb shows in-frame clones only, minus some. The sample lists roughly 130,000 clones; roughly 80% were seen once. The sequencing sample was made of PBMCs. This receptor was obtained from a man aged 35 to 55 in good health and CMV-seronegative. The rearrangement uses TRBV11-2 and TRBJ2-1; D ambiguous. CDR3 sequence: CASSPEAVVNEQFF. CDR3 coding DNA: TGTGCCAGCAGCCCCGAGGCAGTGGTCAATGAGCAGTTCTTC.